This paragraph covers one T cell receptor beta chain sequence. This clone was counted a single time. Its antigen has not been determined. There are no base qualities to consult, and no much larger clone falls within one base. The record originates from a study of control samples from healthy donors and cancer patients (dated by TCRdb to the early 2020s). Libraries came from the immunoSEQ multiplex PCR assay. Here the immuneACCESS table is served through TCRdb, limited to in-frame sequences with V and J called. Missing clones are a known gap in these copies; in checked studies unresolved V genes cover under half, and the rest lacks a known reason. This sample gives some 67,000 clones in total; about nine tenths of them show up just once. Of the sample, under 20% falls within the top ten clones. Input material: PBMCs. The TCR sequence derives from a man in his sixties with lung cancer.

The DNA sequence is TGTGCCAGCAGCTTGGGGGTGACCCAGTACTTC. This codes for CASSLGVTQYF. The chain employs TRBV11-3 and TRBJ2-5; the D gene could be either TRBD1 or TRBD2, each agreeing at 5 bases. A distance of 6 bases separates the germline ends of V and J, which lose 3 bases and 7 bases respectively. From a lookup of the germline V gene, CDR1 and CDR2 are SGHNT and YENEEA. The CDR3 has 11 amino acids, counting the end cysteine and phenylalanine. The entry retains the CDR3 DNA only, 33 bases that are in frame from base 1.